Following are 32 T cell receptor beta chains from one sample sequenced in a study of T cell responses to AZD1222 COVID-19 vaccine. TCRdb's copy holds only in-frame clones and misses some; the assay was immunoSEQ multiplex PCR. The sample yields over 95,000 clones, around 90% seen once. The specimen comprised peripheral blood, sampled on day 0 of AZD1222 vaccination. These TCRs come from an adult in good health.

The chain combines TRBV3-1 (or the pseudogene TRBV3-2) with TRBJ1-2; weak D call: TRBD1 (5 bases). The CDR3 covers 14 residues. Germline CDR1 LGHDT, CDR2 YNNKEL (reference sequence). Trimming took 1 base from V and 3 from J, leaving 9 bases between them. Here the CDR3 reads CASSQGGSDYGYTF. The CDR3 DNA is TGTGCCAGCAGCCAAGGGGGGTCGGACTATGGCTACACCTTC.

The table lists this clone with a count of one. This CDR3 is CASRPGQGFFYGYTF. DNA for the CDR3: TGTGCCAGTAGGCCGGGACAGGGTTTTTTCTATGGCTACACCTTC. This sequence joins TRBV19 and TRBJ1-2; 9 nucleotides line up with TRBD1. Germline loops: CDR1 LNHDA, CDR2 SQIVND (reference sequence). Trimming at V came to 6 bases and at J to 4 bases, leaving 9 bases not matched to a gene. CDR3 size: 15 residues.

This sequence joins TRBV7-8 and TRBJ1-6; D is perhaps TRBD1 (5 bases). The CDR3 consists of 14 residues. CDR1 and CDR2 (germline): SGHVS, FQNEAQ. Trimming shortened V by 3 bases and J by 7 bases, and 10 bases separated the two germline ends. This CDR3 reads CASSLGVANSPLHF. CDR3 nucleotides: TGTGCCAGCAGCTTGGGGGTTGCGAATTCACCCCTCCACTTT.

The DNA for the CDR3 is TGTGCCAGTAGTGCTCGGCGAGGACAGGGCTCCTACGAGCAGTACTTC. Translation: CASSARRGQGSYEQYF. The chain links TRBV19 to TRBJ2-7; 8 bases fit TRBD1. The germline V gene has CDR1 LNHDA and CDR2 SQIVND (reference sequence). Trimming took 5 bases from V and 0 from J; bases not matched to a gene: 9. The CDR3 extends over 16 amino acids.

The chain has TRBV7-8 and TRBJ1-2; 7 bases fit TRBD1. J lost 5 bases, V lost 5 bases, and 8 bases had no gene match. The CDR3 has 14 residues. CDR1 SGHVS and CDR2 FQNEAQ come from the germline V gene. Here the CDR3 reads CASSQTQGTYGYTF. CDR3 bases: TGTGCCAGCAGCCAAACACAGGGGACGTATGGCTACACCTTC.

This clone was recorded only once. The V and J genes are TRBV11-2 and TRBJ2-1; TRBD1 might be the D (5 bases). The CDR3 contains 14 residues. Looked up from germline, CDR1 is SGHAT and CDR2 is FQNNGV. Trimming cost V 0 bases and J 10 bases, with 13 bases left between them. The CDR3 is CASSLDLGDREQFF. DNA of the CDR3: TGTGCCAGCAGCTTAGATCTAGGGGATAGGGAGCAGTTCTTC.

The rearrangement links TRBV7-2 to TRBJ2-7, with 8 positions matching TRBD1. Losses at the gene ends were 0 bases for V and 0 bases for J; bases not matched to a gene: 10. The length of the CDR3 is 18 residues. In germline, CDR1 is SGHTA, CDR2 FQGNSA. CDR3 sequence reads: CASSLAGIRDRFSYEQYF. Here the CDR3 DNA reads TGTGCCAGCAGCTTAGCGGGGATCCGGGACAGGTTCTCCTACGAGCAGTACTTC.

This chain uses TRBV21-1 with TRBJ2-7; TRBD2, the D gene given by the table, was not confirmed from the DNA. TRBV21-1 is a pseudogene. The CDR3 is 13 residues long. In DNA form, the CDR3 reads TGTGCCAGCACTCGGGGGGGATCGGTTGAGCAGTACTTC. Translated: CASTRGGSVEQYF.

The rearrangement joins TRBV18 to TRBJ1-5; no clear D gene. Germline CDR1 and CDR2: KGHSH and LQKENI. CDR3 length: 12 residues. V lost 6 bases and J 3 bases, leaving 6 bases between the germline ends. The chain's CDR3 is CASSHNNQPQHF. For the CDR3, the DNA is TGTGCCAGCTCCCACAACAATCAGCCCCAGCATTTT. Full variable domain (outside the CDR3, taken from reference TRBV18 and TRBJ1-5): NAGVMQNPRHLVRRRGQEARLRCSPMKGHSHVYWYRQLPEEGLKFMVYLQKENIIDESGMPKERFSAEFPKEGPSILRIQQVVRGDSAAYFCASSHNNQPQHFGDGTRLSIL.

The chain has TRBV2 and TRBJ2-5, with TRBD1 as a possible D gene (6 bases). Germline V CDR1 and CDR2: SNHLY, FYNNEI. There are 13 residues in the CDR3. Trimming removed 6 bases at V and 4 bases at J, with 12 bases between. The CDR3: CASRLGAGETQYF. CDR3 in DNA: TGTGCCAGCAGGTTGGGGGCCGGAGAGACCCAGTACTTC.

This clone appeared once. V is TRBV3-1 (or the pseudogene TRBV3-2) and J is TRBJ2-1; 11 nucleotides agree with TRBD2. The CDR3 runs to 19 residues. After removal of 4 bases from V and 1 base from J, the junction contained 12 bases not matched to a gene. Germline lookup yields CDR1 LGHDT and CDR2 YNNKEL (reference sequence). DNA of the CDR3: TGTGCCAGCAGCCTAGGAGTAGCGGGGGGGTCGAAGTCCTACAATGAGCAGTTCTTC. Translated, it gives CASSLGVAGGSKSYNEQFF.

The chain joins TRBV7-3 to TRBJ2-2; 8 bases line up with TRBD2. The trim removed 2 bases at V and 2 bases at J, leaving 4 bases unmatched. The CDR3 has 16 residues. Germline assignment: CDR1 SGHTA and CDR2 FQGTGA. The DNA of the CDR3 is TGTGCCAGCAGCTTACTAGCGGGTGCAAACACCGGGGAGCTGTTTTTT. It yields the protein CASSLLAGANTGELFF.

The chain joins TRBV19 to TRBJ1-5; TRBD1 is a possible D gene (6 bases). Trimming took off 5 bases at V and 3 bases at J, with 8 bases between the two ends. The CDR3 is 13 residues long. Germline loops: CDR1 LNHDA, CDR2 SQIVND (reference sequence). The CDR3 DNA sequence: TGTGCCAGTAGTCGGGACAACAATCAGCCCCAGCATTTT. This translates into CASSRDNNQPQHF. Full variable domain (outside the CDR3, taken from reference TRBV19 and TRBJ1-5): DGGITQSPKYLFRKEGQNVTLSCEQNLNHDAMYWYRQDPGQGLRLIYYSQIVNDFQKGDIAEGYSVSREKKESFPLTVTSAQKNPTAFYLCASSRDNNQPQHFGDGTRLSIL.

The rearrangement links TRBV4-3 to TRBJ1-6, with unresolved D. Trimming removed 1 base at V and 7 bases at J, with 11 bases between. Germline V gene data show CDR1 as LGHNA and CDR2 as YSLEER. The CDR3 extends over 15 amino acids. CDR3 amino acids: CASSQGAGGNSPLHF. DNA of the CDR3: TGCGCCAGCAGCCAAGGGGCAGGTGGGAATTCACCCCTCCACTTT.

The J gene is TRBJ1-1, the V gene TRBV10-1; D gene unclear. Germline CDR1 and CDR2: WNHNN and SYGVQD (reference sequence). The V end lost 5 bases, the J end lost 4 bases, and 14 bases lay between the germline ends. The CDR3 runs 14 residues. The CDR3 sequence: CASSQYPETTEAFF. The DNA for the CDR3 is TGCGCCAGCAGTCAATACCCCGAGACCACTGAAGCTTTCTTT.

The chain carries TRBV2 and TRBJ1-1; no clear D gene. The germline gives CDR1 SNHLY, CDR2 FYNNEI. Trimming shortened V by 4 bases and J by 0 bases, and 6 bases separated the two germline ends. The CDR3 runs to 13 residues. This CDR3 reads CASSGEVNTEAFF. The CDR3 coding sequence is TGTGCCAGCAGTGGAGAAGTGAACACTGAAGCTTTCTTT.

The chain has TRBV7-2 and TRBJ1-1, with D perhaps matching TRBD1 (6 bases). V gave up 4 bases and J gave up 0 bases, with 12 bases separating them. The germline gives CDR1 SGHTA, CDR2 FQGNSA. This CDR3 is built from 15 residues. This CDR3 is CASSSFKGVNTEAFF. For the CDR3, the DNA is TGTGCCAGCAGCTCATTTAAGGGGGTGAACACTGAAGCTTTCTTT.

The V gene is TRBV12-3 or TRBV12-4, the J gene TRBJ1-1; D unclear. Trimming removed 1 base from V and 11 bases from J, with 8 bases in between. This CDR3 is built from 11 residues. CDR3 sequence (DNA): TGTGCCAGCAGTTTAGAGGCGATGGCTTTCTTT. Its translation is CASSLEAMAFF.

V is TRBV7-9 and J is TRBJ2-6; D is possibly TRBD1 (6 bases). The CDR3 has 18 amino acids. Between the trimmed V and J ends, which lost 3 bases and 0 bases, there was a span of 15 bases. From germline, CDR1 is SEHNR and CDR2 FQNEAQ (reference sequence). CDR3 protein: CASSFSGTMGSGANVLTF. The CDR3 region has the DNA TGTGCCAGCAGCTTTTCCGGGACAATGGGCTCTGGGGCCAACGTCCTGACTTTC.

This chain links TRBV5-1 with TRBJ1-3; D perhaps matches TRBD1 (5 bases). V dropped 4 bases and J dropped 4 bases, with 12 bases sitting between them. Germline CDR1 and CDR2: SGHRS and YFSETQ. The CDR3 spans 14 residues. Here the CDR3 DNA reads TGCGCCAGCAGCCCCCGGGACGACGGAAACACCATATATTTT. Translation gives CASSPRDDGNTIYF.

The chain is built from TRBV6-2 or TRBV6-3 and TRBJ2-5; 7 bases align to TRBD1. Germline assignment: CDR1 MNHEY and CDR2 SVGEGT. The CDR3 runs to 14 residues. Germline trimming cut 5 bases from V and 5 bases from J; bases unmatched to any gene: 8. CDR3 sequence (DNA): TGTGCCAGCAGTCCCCCCGGACAGGAGGAGACCCAGTACTTC. This gives the protein CASSPPGQEETQYF.

Only one count was recorded for this clone. V is TRBV28 and J is TRBJ2-1; tentatively, D is TRBD1 (5 bases). The CDR3 is made up of 15 amino acids. Germline CDR1 reads MDHEN; CDR2 reads SYDVKM. With 9 bases removed from V and 1 base from J, the gap between germline ends came to 16 bases. In nucleotides, the CDR3 is TGTGCCAGAACTCCGCAGGGAAATTCCTACAATGAGCAGTTCTTC. It yields the protein CARTPQGNSYNEQFF.

The V and J genes are TRBV12-3 or TRBV12-4 and TRBJ1-1; no reliable D call. The V and J ends lost 8 bases and 4 bases respectively, with 8 bases between them. This CDR3 spans 11 amino acids. CDR3 DNA sequence: TGTGCCAGCGGGAGAGGCACTGAAGCTTTCTTT. This encodes CASGRGTEAFF.

V and J are TRBV10-3 and TRBJ1-5; D might be TRBD1 (5 bases). This CDR3 contains 14 residues. Between the trimmed V and J ends, which lost 4 bases and 6 bases, there was a span of 13 bases. Germline CDR1 and CDR2: ENHRY and SYGVKD. The CDR3 reads CAISAGLGVQPQHF. The DNA for the CDR3 is TGTGCCATCAGTGCGGGGCTGGGGGTTCAGCCCCAGCATTTT.

V and J are TRBV5-1 and TRBJ1-6; the match to TRBD1 covers 9 bases. V gave up 6 bases and J gave up 10 bases; unmatched junction bases: 5. The CDR3 has 13 residues. Germline lookup yields CDR1 SGHRS and CDR2 YFSETQ. CDR3 nucleotides: TGCGCCAGCAAAACAGGGGGCCGATCACCCCTCCACTTT. This encodes CASKTGGRSPLHF. Combining the CDR3 with reference TRBV5-1 and TRBJ1-6 gives the whole variable domain KAGVTQTPRYLIKTRGQQVTLSCSPISGHRSVSWYQQTPGQGLQFLFEYFSETQRNKGNFPGRFSGRQFSNSRSEMNVSTLELGDSALYLCASKTGGRSPLHFGNGTRLTVT.

The V call is TRBV4-1, the J call TRBJ2-7; maybe TRBD2 (6 bases). Germline V lookup: CDR1 MGHRA, CDR2 YSYEKL. Trimming shortened V by 1 base and J by 0 bases, and 10 bases separated the two germline ends. This CDR3 has 15 amino acids. The DNA for the CDR3 is TGCGCCAGCAGCCAAGCCGAGACTAGCTCCTACGAGCAGTACTTC. As protein: CASSQAETSSYEQYF.

The V and J genes are TRBV3-1 (or the pseudogene TRBV3-2) and TRBJ1-6; 8 bases fit TRBD1. The germline gives CDR1 LGHDT, CDR2 YNNKEL (reference sequence). This CDR3 is built from 15 residues. The V gene end was trimmed by 1 base and the J gene end by 10 bases; junction bases not matched to a gene: 6. Here the CDR3 DNA reads TGTGCCAGCAGCCAAGTAACAGGGGGACGCTCACCCCTCCACTTT. Amino acid sequence: CASSQVTGGRSPLHF.

This clone was observed a few times. This chain links TRBV6-5 with TRBJ2-2; D possibly corresponds to TRBD1 (6 bases). This CDR3 has 13 amino acids. From germline, CDR1 is MNHEY and CDR2 SVGAGI. V lost 2 bases and J lost 6, with 7 bases in between. CDR3 in amino acids: CASSYRGSGELFF. The CDR3 DNA sequence: TGTGCCAGCAGTTACAGGGGGTCCGGGGAGCTGTTTTTT.

The chain is built from TRBV19 and TRBJ2-2; D may be TRBD2 (7 bases). This CDR3 region has 16 residues. Looked up from germline, CDR1 is LNHDA and CDR2 is SQIVND (reference sequence). Trimming stripped 2 bases from V and 3 bases from J, with 13 bases between. This CDR3 is CASSIRGGRHTGELFF. The CDR3, as DNA: TGTGCCAGTAGTATAAGGGGGGGGCGCCACACCGGGGAGCTGTTTTTT. The whole variable domain, filled in from reference TRBV19 and TRBJ2-2, reads DGGITQSPKYLFRKEGQNVTLSCEQNLNHDAMYWYRQDPGQGLRLIYYSQIVNDFQKGDIAEGYSVSREKKESFPLTVTSAQKNPTAFYLCASSIRGGRHTGELFFGEGSRLTVL.

The chain has TRBV5-1 and TRBJ1-3; 7 nucleotides agree with TRBD1. The CDR3 is made up of 14 amino acids. V lost 1 base, J lost 8 bases, and 6 bases stayed unmatched. Germline CDR1 and CDR2: SGHRS and YFSETQ. The CDR3 nucleotides read TGCGCCAGCAGCTTGACAGGGGCGCAGGACACCATATATTTT. It yields the protein CASSLTGAQDTIYF. Filled out from reference TRBV5-1 and TRBJ1-3, the complete variable domain reads KAGVTQTPRYLIKTRGQQVTLSCSPISGHRSVSWYQQTPGQGLQFLFEYFSETQRNKGNFPGRFSGRQFSNSRSEMNVSTLELGDSALYLCASSLTGAQDTIYFGEGSWLTVV.

The gene calls are TRBV27 and TRBJ2-5; 11 nucleotides match TRBD2. V gave up 3 bases and J gave up 5 bases; unmatched junction bases: 8. The CDR3 is made up of 16 amino acids. Germline CDR1 and CDR2: MNHEY and SMNVEV (reference sequence). This CDR3 reads CASSLLAGGRVETQYF. The CDR3 DNA sequence: TGTGCCAGCAGTTTGCTAGCGGGGGGCCGTGTTGAGACCCAGTACTTC.

The rearrangement uses TRBV15 and TRBJ1-5, with D possibly being TRBD1 (5 bases). The CDR3 has 12 residues. V was pared by 5 bases and J by 9 bases, with 11 bases between. Germline V gene data show CDR1 as LNHNV and CDR2 as YYDKDF (reference sequence). CDR3 loop: CATSLRGSPQHF. CDR3 DNA: TGTGCCACCAGCTTACGGGGCTCGCCCCAGCATTTT. The complete variable domain, with remaining parts taken from reference TRBV15 and TRBJ1-5, reads DAMVIQNPRYQVTQFGKPVTLSCSQTLNHNVMYWYQQKSSQAPKLLFHYYDKDFNNEADTPDNFQSRRPNTSFCFLDIRSPGLGDTAMYLCATSLRGSPQHFGDGTRLSIL.